This TCR beta chain was profiled in a study of T cells after yellow fever vaccination. This clonotype has a handful of counts. Each CDR3 protein gets one entry after TCRdb re-called the 5' RACE reads with MiXCR. Altogether a few hundred thousand distinct CDR3 sequences are present, about 5.2% being singletons, with the ten largest covering approximately 3.5%. The CDR3 is 13 residues long. The V gene's germline CDR1 is SEHNR and CDR2 FQNEAQ (reference sequence). Deletions cut 4 bases from V and 6 bases from J, with 11 bases between. The V and J genes are TRBV7-9 and TRBJ2-3; D gene ambiguous. This TCR was recovered from a man aged 18 to 30 who received the YFV17D yellow fever vaccine. The input for sequencing was CD4+ T cells sorted from PBMCs, taken on the day of the yellow fever booster vaccination. CDR3 DNA sequence: TGTGCCAGCAGCTATGGCAACGAGGATACGCAGTATTTT. Translated: CASSYGNEDTQYF.